One and the same sample provided the 23 T cell receptor beta chains below, sequenced in a study of T cell responses to AZD1222 COVID-19 vaccine. TCRdb keeps only in-frame clones here, not all; method: immunoSEQ multiplex PCR. The table shows about 140,000 clones, with around 90% occurring only once. Sequencing used peripheral blood, obtained on day 0 of AZD1222 vaccination. The receptors derive from an adult in good health.

V usage is TRBV19 and J usage is TRBJ1-2, with a possible D match to TRBD1 (5 bases). CDR1 LNHDA and CDR2 SQIVND come from the germline V gene (reference sequence). The CDR3 totals 13 residues. V was pared by 3 bases and J by 6 bases, with 11 bases between. The CDR3 nucleotides read TGTGCCAGTAGTATTATGGCGGGGGATGGCTACACCTTC. Its protein is CASSIMAGDGYTF.

V usage is TRBV9 and J usage is TRBJ2-2, with D perhaps TRBD1 (5 bases). CDR3 length: 14 residues. Looked up from germline, CDR1 is SGDLS and CDR2 is YYNGEE. The ends were cut back, 5 bases at V and 6 bases at J, with 14 bases in the middle. The CDR3 spells CASSLRTFPGELFF. CDR3 in DNA: TGTGCCAGCAGTCTCCGGACATTCCCCGGGGAGCTGTTTTTT. Full variable domain (missing parts from reference TRBV9 and TRBJ2-2): DSGVTQTPKHLITATGQRVTLRCSPRSGDLSVYWYQQSLDQGLQFLIQYYNGEERAKGNILERFSAQQFPDLHSELNLSSLELGDSALYFCASSLRTFPGELFFGEGSRLTVL.

V usage is TRBV19 and J usage is TRBJ1-1; D may be TRBD1 (5 bases). CDR3 length: 14 residues. The ends were cut back, 4 bases at V and 2 bases at J, with 11 bases in the middle. The germline gives CDR1 LNHDA, CDR2 SQIVND (reference sequence). The CDR3 loop is CASSRQSANTEAFF. The CDR3 DNA is TGTGCCAGTAGTAGACAGTCAGCTAACACTGAAGCTTTCTTT.

V gene TRBV19 combines with J gene TRBJ2-2, with D possibly TRBD2 on 5 matching bases. Trimming stripped 7 bases from V and 7 bases from J, with 16 bases between. Germline values: CDR1 LNHDA, CDR2 SQIVND (reference sequence). The CDR3 has 14 residues. The CDR3 loop reads CASTPAPRGGELFF. The CDR3 bases are TGTGCCAGTACCCCGGCCCCTCGGGGCGGGGAGCTGTTTTTT.

J is TRBJ2-7 and V is TRBV7-2; D gene uncertain. The CDR3 spans 15 residues. Germline assignment: CDR1 SGHTA and CDR2 FQGNSA. Trimming left V 0 bases short and J 3 bases short, with 12 bases between. CDR3 nucleotide sequence: TGTGCCAGCAGCTTAGCGCGGAGTGATTACTACGAGCAGTACTTC. As protein: CASSLARSDYYEQYF.

The chain links TRBV11-3 to TRBJ2-7, with D tentatively TRBD2 (5 bases). Trimming stripped 5 bases from V and 0 bases from J, with 14 bases between. CDR1 SGHNT and CDR2 YENEEA come from the germline V gene. The CDR3 length is 15 residues. This CDR3 reads CASSRRNGNSYEQYF. CDR3 nucleotides: TGTGCCAGCAGCCGGCGAAACGGGAACTCCTACGAGCAGTACTTC.

In nucleotides, the CDR3 is TGTGCCAGCAGCTTAGGGATGGAGGTAACCCAGTACTTC. It encodes CASSLGMEVTQYF. This rearrangement joins TRBV7-2 to TRBJ2-5; tentative D call: TRBD2 (5 bases). V gave up 1 base and J gave up 8 bases, with 11 bases separating them. Germline V gene sequence: CDR1 SGHTA, CDR2 FQGNSA. This CDR3 contains 13 residues.

J is TRBJ2-5 and V is TRBV7-9; tentative D call: TRBD1 (5 bases). Germline V CDR1 and CDR2: SEHNR, FQNEAQ (reference sequence). The CDR3 consists of 13 residues. V lost 6 bases and J lost 4, with 12 bases in between. The CDR3 loop reads CASSLQATETQYF. The CDR3 nucleotides are TGTGCCAGCAGTTTACAGGCCACAGAGACCCAGTACTTC.

The genes are TRBV11-3 and TRBJ2-7; D possibly uses TRBD1 or TRBD2 (5 bases each). Germline V gene lookup returns CDR1 SGHNT and CDR2 YENEEA. Trimming cost V 3 bases and J 2 bases, with 14 bases left between them. The CDR3 has 15 residues. Here the CDR3 reads CASSFEGRTTYEQYF. CDR3 bases: TGTGCCAGCAGCTTTGAGGGACGTACCACCTACGAGCAGTACTTC.

V usage is TRBV5-6 and J usage is TRBJ1-2, with 7 bases matching TRBD1. Trimming took 0 bases from V and 6 from J; bases not matched to a gene: 2. The CDR3 is 13 residues long. Germline CDR1 is SGHDT and CDR2 is YYEEEE. The CDR3 coding sequence is TGTGCCAGCAGCTTGGGAGGGGGCAATGGCTACACCTTC. Translation gives CASSLGGGNGYTF.

V gene TRBV7-2 combines with J gene TRBJ2-7, with 7 bases fitting TRBD2. Germline CDR1 SGHTA, CDR2 FQGNSA. V lost 3 bases, J lost 0 bases, and 2 bases stayed unmatched. The CDR3 loop spans 14 amino acids. In DNA form, the CDR3 reads TGTGCCAGCAGCTTTGCTAGCGGCTCCTACGAGCAGTACTTC. It translates to CASSFASGSYEQYF.

This clone has just a few counts. The rearrangement uses TRBV28 and TRBJ2-5; TRBD2 matches 13 bases. The trim removed 4 bases at V and 0 bases at J, leaving 2 bases unmatched. Germline values: CDR1 MDHEN, CDR2 SYDVKM. The CDR3 is 16 amino acids. The DNA of the CDR3 is TGTGCCAGCAGTTACGGACTAGCGGGGGACCAAGAGACCCAGTACTTC. Protein product: CASSYGLAGDQETQYF.

This sequence joins TRBV12-5 and TRBJ2-1; the D call may be TRBD1 or TRBD2 (7 bases each). The CDR3 is 15 amino acids. Trimming pared 1 base from V and 5 bases from J, leaving 12 bases between. The germline CDR1 and CDR2 sequences are LGHNT and FRNRAP. The CDR3 region is CASGLGQGLNNEQFF. CDR3 coding DNA: TGTGCTAGTGGTTTGGGACAGGGACTAAACAATGAGCAGTTCTTC.

The CDR3 is CASRVASRFTEAFF. The CDR3, as DNA: TGTGCCAGCAGGGTAGCCTCCAGGTTCACTGAAGCTTTCTTT. The V call is TRBV11-2, the J call TRBJ1-1; D remains ambiguous. The germline V gene has CDR1 SGHAT and CDR2 FQNNGV. The CDR3 loop spans 14 amino acids. The ends were cut back, 6 bases at V and 4 bases at J, with 15 bases in the middle.

This rearrangement joins TRBV4-2 to TRBJ2-1, with 14 bases lining up with TRBD2. Germline trimming cut 4 bases from V and 9 bases from J; bases unmatched to any gene: 8. Germline-derived CDR1 and CDR2 are LGHNA and YNFKEQ. This CDR3 contains 16 residues. CDR3 region: CASSPMGLAGAGEQFF. The DNA for the CDR3 is TGTGCCAGCAGCCCGATGGGACTAGCGGGAGCTGGTGAGCAGTTCTTC.

For the CDR3, the DNA is TGTGCCAGCAGCCCCCGGTGGGATACGCAGTATTTT. As protein: CASSPRWDTQYF. The V call is TRBV7-9, the J call TRBJ2-3; D gene ambiguous. CDR3 size: 12 residues. The V end lost 5 bases, the J end lost 6 bases, and 9 bases lay between the germline ends. The germline gives CDR1 SEHNR, CDR2 FQNEAQ (reference sequence).

This chain joins TRBV4-3 and TRBJ2-4, with D possibly TRBD2 on 6 matching bases. The germline V gene encodes CDR1 LGHNA and CDR2 YSLEER. This CDR3 is built from 21 residues. V dropped 0 bases and J dropped 0 bases, with 24 bases sitting between them. In DNA form, the CDR3 reads TGCGCCAGCAGCCAAGAAGTTTTCCAGAGGGTGGACTATCTAGCCAAAAACATTCAGTACTTC. This codes for CASSQEVFQRVDYLAKNIQYF.

V usage is TRBV5-1 and J usage is TRBJ2-7; TRBD1 aligns across 9 bases. The CDR3 consists of 15 residues. With 4 bases clipped from V and 7 bases from J, the junction kept 12 bases outside the gene matches. Germline-derived CDR1 and CDR2 are SGHRS and YFSETQ. The CDR3 region has the DNA TGCGCCAGCAGCCCCCGAGGGGGACAGGGAGGAGAGCAGTACTTC. Translating gives CASSPRGGQGGEQYF.

The chain has TRBV7-8 and TRBJ2-1, with D unclear. Germline V gene lookup returns CDR1 SGHVS and CDR2 FQNEAQ. Between the trimmed V and J ends, which lost 2 bases and 4 bases, there was a span of 12 bases. The CDR3 consists of 15 residues. The CDR3 sequence is CASSLQQPSYNEQFF. The DNA of the CDR3 is TGTGCCAGCAGCTTACAGCAGCCCAGTTACAATGAGCAGTTCTTC.

The rearrangement uses TRBV11-1 and TRBJ1-6; D is undetermined. The ends were cut back, 4 bases at V and 0 bases at J, with 7 bases in the middle. Germline assignment: CDR1 SGHAT and CDR2 FQDESV (reference sequence). The CDR3 is 15 amino acids. The CDR3 region is CASSSRYSYNSPLHF. The CDR3 DNA reads TGTGCCAGCAGCTCCAGATACTCCTATAATTCACCCCTCCACTTT.

The rearrangement links TRBV5-5 to TRBJ2-3, with 12 bases aligning to TRBD2. Germline loops: CDR1 SGHKS, CDR2 YYEKEE (reference sequence). Unmatched junction bases numbered 3, after V lost 1 base and J lost 6 bases. The CDR3 runs 15 residues. CDR3 loop: CASSLTSGRSDTQYF. CDR3 coding DNA: TGTGCCAGCAGCTTGACTAGCGGGAGGTCGGATACGCAGTATTTT.

CDR3 coding DNA: TGTGCCAGCAGCTTAGGAGGCAGGTTTCCCGTCTATGGCTACACCTTC. Its translation: CASSLGGRFPVYGYTF. The chain has TRBV11-3 and TRBJ1-2; D is unresolved. The CDR3 length is 16 residues. Germline V gives CDR1 SGHNT, CDR2 YENEEA. The V end was cut by 1 base, the J end by 4 bases, with 16 bases between.

The chain links TRBV15 to TRBJ2-5, with D tentatively TRBD1 or TRBD2 (5 bases each). Germline CDR1 LNHNV, CDR2 YYDKDF (reference sequence). The CDR3 extends over 14 amino acids. Trimming shortened V by 6 bases and J by 5 bases, and 16 bases separated the two germline ends. In DNA form, the CDR3 reads TGTGCCACCAGAGACTACGGGGCCAGGGAGACCCAGTACTTC. It specifies CATRDYGARETQYF.